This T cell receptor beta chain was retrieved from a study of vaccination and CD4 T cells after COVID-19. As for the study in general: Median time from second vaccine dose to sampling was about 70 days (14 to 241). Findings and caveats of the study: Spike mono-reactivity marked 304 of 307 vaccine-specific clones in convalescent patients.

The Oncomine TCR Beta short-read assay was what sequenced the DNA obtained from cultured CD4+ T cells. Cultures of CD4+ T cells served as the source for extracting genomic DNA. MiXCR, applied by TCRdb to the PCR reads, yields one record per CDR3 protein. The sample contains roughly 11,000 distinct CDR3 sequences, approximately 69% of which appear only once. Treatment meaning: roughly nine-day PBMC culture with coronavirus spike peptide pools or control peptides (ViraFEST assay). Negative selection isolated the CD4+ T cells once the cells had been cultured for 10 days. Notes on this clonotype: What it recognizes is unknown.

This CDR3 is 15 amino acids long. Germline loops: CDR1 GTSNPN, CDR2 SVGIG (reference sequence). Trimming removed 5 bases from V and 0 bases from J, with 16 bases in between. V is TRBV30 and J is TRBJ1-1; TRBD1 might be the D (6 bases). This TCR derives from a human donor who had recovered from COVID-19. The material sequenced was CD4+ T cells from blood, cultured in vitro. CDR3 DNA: TGTGCCTGGCAGGACAGATCTATAATGAACACTGAAGCTTTCTTT. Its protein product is CAWQDRSIMNTEAFF.